The 25 T cell receptor beta chains presented below share a single source sample, sequenced in a study of T cells in Graves' hyperthyroidism and ophthalmopathy. The investigators amplified TCR beta CDR3 regions from RNA transcripts. First-round RT-PCR with HTBI primers amplified the TCR CDR3 region. TCRdb analysed the multiplex PCR reads with MiXCR anew, one entry per CDR3 protein. The repertoire consists of about 360,000 distinct CDR3 sequences, with approximately 25% occurring once and the leading ten covering over 70%. The sequencing input was blood. The source of these receptors is a man between 50 and 59 years old with Graves' hyperthyroidism.

The chain couples TRBV3-1 to TRBJ1-3; TRBD1 aligns across 7 bases. With V trimmed by 4 bases and J by 2 bases, 2 bases remained unmatched. This CDR3 region has 14 residues. Germline V gives CDR1 LGHDT, CDR2 YNNKEL (reference sequence). CDR3 DNA: TGTGCCAGCAGCCGACAGGGTGCTGGAAACACCATATATTTT. Protein sequence: CASSRQGAGNTIYF.

This clonotype has a handful of counts. V is TRBV20-1 and J is TRBJ2-5, with a possible D match to TRBD1 (7 bases). Germline CDR1 DFQATT, CDR2 SNEGSKA (reference sequence). CDR3 length: 17 residues. Deletions cut 3 bases from V and 3 bases from J, with 23 bases between. This chain's CDR3 is CSARGTRRDSAKETQYF. The CDR3 DNA reads TGCAGTGCTAGGGGAACAAGGCGGGACAGCGCAAAAGAGACCCAGTACTTC.

This rearrangement joins TRBV7-3 to TRBJ2-7; D may match TRBD1 or TRBD2 (5 bases each). The end of the DNA aligns better with TRBJ2-1, so the J call may be wrong. This CDR3 contains 15 residues. Germline CDR1 is SGHTA and CDR2 is FQGTGA. The CDR3 reads CASSLSGGISYEQFF. DNA for the CDR3: TGTGCCAGCAGCTTATCTGGGGGAATCTCCTACGAGCAGTTCTTC.

The sample holds many counts of this clonotype. The genes are TRBV7-8 and TRBJ1-5; D unclear. The length of the CDR3 is 16 residues. Germline CDR1 SGHVS, CDR2 FQNEAQ. The V end lost 1 base, the J end lost 7 bases, and 17 bases lay between the germline ends. CDR3 nucleotides: TGTGCCAGCAGCTTAGTCACCGGCCGTCCGGGCCAGCCCCAGCATTTT. Amino acids: CASSLVTGRPGQPQHF.

This clonotype showed up just a few times. V is TRBV5-1 and J is TRBJ1-1; D is unresolved. Deletions cut 4 bases from V and 2 bases from J, with 15 bases between. The CDR3 is made up of 15 amino acids. From germline, CDR1 is SGHRS and CDR2 YFSETQ. This CDR3 is CASSLSPTGNTEAFF. CDR3 coding DNA: TGCGCCAGCAGCCTATCTCCGACCGGAAACACTGAAGCTTTCTTT.

This clonotype has a count of ten or more. The rearrangement links TRBV11-2 to TRBJ1-2; no firm D call. Germline CDR1 reads SGHAT; CDR2 reads FQNNGV. This CDR3 has 13 amino acids. The germline V and J ends were trimmed by 0 bases and 8 bases, with 10 bases remaining between them. This chain's CDR3 is CASSLEPGSGYTF. The DNA of the CDR3 is TGTGCCAGCAGCTTAGAACCCGGGTCGGGCTACACCTTC.

The CDR3 region has the DNA TGTGCCAGCCGTCCGGGACAGGGGACGAAAGAGCAGTACTTC. Its translation is CASRPGQGTKEQYF. The rearrangement uses TRBV18 and TRBJ2-7, with 10 bases lining up with TRBD1. Germline-derived CDR1 and CDR2 are KGHSH and LQKENI. V trimming: 8 bases; J trimming: 7 bases; junction bases outside the gene matches: 11. This CDR3 contains 14 residues. The full variable domain, rest sourced from reference TRBV18 and TRBJ2-7, is NAGVMQNPRHLVRRRGQEARLRCSPMKGHSHVYWYRQLPEEGLKFMVYLQKENIIDESGMPKERFSAEFPKEGPSILRIQQVVRGDSAAYFCASRPGQGTKEQYFGPGTRLTVT.

The chain combines TRBV10-2 with TRBJ2-3, with TRBD2 as a possible D gene (5 bases). Trimming took 8 bases from V and 2 from J, leaving 20 bases between them. Germline assignment: CDR1 WSHSY and CDR2 SAAADI. This CDR3 contains 16 residues. CDR3 nucleotide sequence: TGCGCCAGCGGGGTCCCTCAGCGGAGCCACACAGATACGCAGTATTTT. It is translated as CASGVPQRSHTDTQYF.

This chain connects TRBV12-3 or TRBV12-4 to TRBJ2-7, with D tentatively TRBD1 or TRBD2 (6 bases each). CDR3 length equals 13 residues. The germline V and J ends were trimmed by 8 bases and 3 bases, with 14 bases remaining between them. CDR3 nucleotides: TGTGCCAGCGCGGAGGGGGACGTCTACGAGCAGTACTTC. As protein: CASAEGDVYEQYF.

CDR3 residues: CSARGGTSGSQFFNEQFF. CDR3 coding DNA: TGCAGTGCTAGAGGTGGGACTAGCGGGAGCCAGTTTTTCAATGAGCAGTTCTTC. The chain carries TRBV20-1 and TRBJ2-1; 14 bases are shared with TRBD2. The CDR3 is 18 amino acids. The V and J ends lost 1 base and 6 bases, in that order; junction bases with no gene match: 11. Germline V gene lookup returns CDR1 DFQATT and CDR2 SNEGSKA (reference sequence).

The chain links TRBV19 to TRBJ2-7, with 14 bases fitting TRBD2. The V segment lost 4 bases and the J segment 0 bases; nucleotides outside the gene matches: 5. CDR3 length equals 17 residues. Germline CDR1 reads LNHDA; CDR2 reads SQIVND (reference sequence). The CDR3 is CASSRGLAGGNSYEQYF. CDR3 bases: TGTGCCAGTAGTAGAGGACTAGCGGGAGGAAACTCCTACGAGCAGTACTTC.

This clonotype was detected a few times. This rearrangement joins TRBV27 to TRBJ1-2; 10 nucleotides match TRBD1. Per germline, CDR1 MNHEY and CDR2 SMNVEV (reference sequence). The V segment lost 3 bases and the J segment 6 bases; nucleotides outside the gene matches: 7. This CDR3 region has 15 residues. CDR3: CASSFGQGDGNGYTF. The CDR3 nucleotides are TGTGCCAGCAGTTTCGGACAGGGGGATGGGAATGGCTACACCTTC.

This clonotype was recorded at least ten times. The chain uses TRBV12-3 or TRBV12-4 and TRBJ1-1; weak D call: TRBD1 (6 bases). The CDR3 contains 14 residues. Trimming cost V 7 bases and J 1 base, with 13 bases left between them. Written as DNA, the CDR3 is TGTGCCAGCAACACCGGGACATGGAACACTGAAGCTTTCTTT. Protein product: CASNTGTWNTEAFF.

In its sample, this clonotype was seen many times. The rearrangement links TRBV11-2 to TRBJ2-3; a possible D gene is TRBD2 (6 bases). The CDR3 has 14 amino acids. V lost 3 bases and J 3 bases, leaving 10 bases between the germline ends. CDR1 is SGHAT, CDR2 FQNNGV, per germline. The CDR3 sequence: CASSFTGETDTQYF. CDR3 bases: TGTGCCAGCAGCTTTACGGGGGAAACAGATACGCAGTATTTT.

This clonotype was seen repeatedly, ten times or more. The chain couples TRBV6-1 to TRBJ1-1; D not resolved. V dropped 3 bases and J dropped 1 base, with 15 bases sitting between them. CDR1 and CDR2 (germline): MNHNS, SASEGT. The CDR3 contains 16 residues. The CDR3 sequence: CASSERRSPGNTEAFF. As DNA, the CDR3 is TGTGCCAGCAGTGAGAGGCGCAGTCCTGGGAACACTGAAGCTTTCTTT.

This clonotype was observed a handful of times. The chain carries TRBV24-1 and TRBJ2-5; 8 nucleotides line up with TRBD2. The germline V gene encodes CDR1 KGHDR and CDR2 SFDVKD. The J segment lost 5 bases and the V segment lost 0 bases, leaving 7 bases of the junction unmatched. The CDR3 spans 16 residues. This chain's CDR3 is CATSDLREGPGETQYF. DNA of the CDR3: TGTGCCACCAGTGATTTGCGGGAGGGCCCGGGTGAGACCCAGTACTTC.

J is TRBJ2-7 and V is TRBV4-2; 10 bases align to TRBD1. The V and J ends lost 5 bases and 3 bases, in that order; junction bases with no gene match: 16. Germline CDR1 LGHNA, CDR2 YNFKEQ. This CDR3 spans 18 amino acids. CDR3: CASSALGQGEVRGYEQYF. The CDR3 DNA sequence: TGTGCCAGCAGCGCCTTAGGACAGGGGGAAGTCAGGGGCTACGAGCAGTACTTC.

This clonotype came up a few times. The rearrangement links TRBV19 to TRBJ2-3; weak D call: TRBD2 (5 bases). The germline V and J ends were trimmed by 4 bases and 6 bases, with 17 bases remaining between them. Germline CDR1 is LNHDA and CDR2 is SQIVND (reference sequence). The CDR3 spans 15 residues. The CDR3 region has the DNA TGTGCCAGTAGTACCCGAATAGCCCGGAGGGATACGCAGTATTTT. It codes for CASSTRIARRDTQYF.

This clonotype has a single count. The V and J genes are TRBV10-2 and TRBJ2-1; 12 nucleotides match TRBD2. Germline V gene lookup returns CDR1 WSHSY and CDR2 SAAADI. The CDR3 covers 14 residues. V was pared by 6 bases and J by 5 bases, with 2 bases of the junction left unmatched. This chain's CDR3 is CASRLAGGHNEQFF. The CDR3 region has the DNA TGCGCCAGCAGACTAGCGGGAGGACACAATGAGCAGTTCTTC.

The chain combines TRBV7-9 with TRBJ1-1, with TRBD1 matching over 8 bases. Trimming cost V 2 bases and J 3 bases; bases outside gene matches: 5. This CDR3 is 15 amino acids long. Looked up from germline, CDR1 is SEHNR and CDR2 is FQNEAQ (reference sequence). The CDR3 loop is CASSLTGTGYTEAFF. The CDR3 DNA follows: TGTGCCAGCAGCTTAACCGGGACAGGCTACACTGAAGCTTTCTTT.

At least ten counts were recorded for this clonotype. V gene TRBV7-9 combines with J gene TRBJ2-1; D gene unclear. In germline, CDR1 is SEHNR, CDR2 FQNEAQ (reference sequence). The CDR3 covers 11 residues. The ends were cut back, 5 bases at V and 9 bases at J, with 8 bases in the middle. The DNA for the CDR3 is TGTGCCAGCAGCCCCCGGAGTGAGCAGTTCTTC. This gives the protein CASSPRSEQFF.

This chain joins TRBV9 and TRBJ2-1; 7 nucleotides align to TRBD1. Trimming took 3 bases from V and 9 from J; bases not matched to a gene: 9. Germline V lookup: CDR1 SGDLS, CDR2 YYNGEE. The CDR3 loop spans 14 amino acids. The CDR3 bases are TGTGCCAGCAGCGGGGGTAGGGGGCAAGGTGAGCAGTTCTTC. Amino acids: CASSGGRGQGEQFF.

This clonotype was seen a handful of times. J is TRBJ2-3 and V is TRBV7-3; possibly TRBD2 for D (6 bases). The germline V gene has CDR1 SGHTA and CDR2 FQGTGA. Trimming cost V 5 bases and J 3 bases, with 15 bases left between them. This CDR3 region has 15 residues. The CDR3 coding sequence is TGTGCCAGCAGCGCTATGGGACTTGCGACAGATACGCAGTATTTT. Its protein product is CASSAMGLATDTQYF.

This clonotype was observed a handful of times. This chain connects TRBV28 to TRBJ2-7; no clear D gene. The CDR3 loop spans 14 amino acids. The germline V gene has CDR1 MDHEN and CDR2 SYDVKM. The V end lost 5 bases, the J end lost 0 bases, and 11 bases lay between the germline ends. CDR3 in DNA: TGTGCCAGCAGTCCCTCACAGATCTCCTACGAGCAGTACTTC. Amino acids: CASSPSQISYEQYF.

This clonotype was picked up a small number of times. The chain recombines TRBV28 with TRBJ1-4; D is undetermined. V was clipped by 6 bases and J by 8 bases, with 13 bases between them. In germline, CDR1 is MDHEN, CDR2 SYDVKM. This CDR3 has 13 amino acids. The CDR3 reads CASREGNGEKLFF. CDR3 DNA: TGTGCCAGCAGGGAAGGGAACGGAGAAAAACTGTTTTTT.